One and the same sample provided the 30 T cell receptor beta chains below, sequenced in a study of response to subunit inactivated influenza vaccine. MiXCR, applied by TCRdb to the RT-PCR reads, yields one record per CDR3 protein. This sample carries about 570,000 distinct CDR3 sequences, about 11% of them seen once, and the ten largest clones take approximately 10%. The sample also formed part of further work on T cells expressing NK-cell markers. This second report adds: TCR beta libraries carry UMIs added by 5'RACE template switching.

The sequenced sample was PBMCs from blood, obtained on the day of vaccination. These receptors were taken from a man in his fifties or sixties who received an inactivated influenza vaccine.

In its sample, this clonotype was seen a few times. The V gene is TRBV27, the J gene TRBJ2-7; perhaps TRBD1 as D (6 bases). The ends were cut back, 5 bases at V and 2 bases at J, with 13 bases in the middle. The CDR3 length is 14 residues. Germline V lookup: CDR1 MNHEY, CDR2 SMNVEV (reference sequence). The CDR3 here is CASSSGQSTYEQYF. Here the CDR3 DNA reads TGTGCCAGCAGTAGTGGACAGTCGACCTACGAGCAGTACTTC.

This clonotype turned up a few times. The chain employs TRBV5-1 and TRBJ1-2, with 7 bases matching TRBD1. Germline V gives CDR1 SGHRS, CDR2 YFSETQ. V dropped 2 bases and J dropped 6; count of bases not matched to a gene: 4. The CDR3 is made up of 13 amino acids. The CDR3 region is CASSFGTDDGYTF. The CDR3, as DNA: TGCGCCAGCAGCTTCGGGACAGATGATGGCTACACCTTC.

This clonotype appeared a few times. The V call is TRBV6-5, the J call TRBJ2-3, with 7 bases aligning to TRBD2. CDR1 and CDR2 from the germline V gene are MNHEY and SVGAGI. J gave up 2 bases and V 4 bases, and 6 bases lay outside the gene matches. The CDR3 has 15 amino acids. The CDR3 spells CASSSGLGNTDTQYF. CDR3 coding DNA: TGTGCCAGCAGTTCTGGACTAGGAAACACAGATACGCAGTATTTT.

The V and J genes are TRBV6-4 and TRBJ2-5; TRBD2 matches at 8 bases. The germline CDR1 and CDR2 sequences are MRHNA and SNTAGT. Trimming took 2 bases from V and 2 from J; bases not matched to a gene: 4. This CDR3 contains 15 residues. The CDR3: CASSDAAGGQETQYF. CDR3 nucleotide sequence: TGTGCCAGCAGTGACGCGGCGGGAGGTCAAGAGACCCAGTACTTC.

This clonotype was seen a handful of times. Germline and junction disagree at one end, which may indicate a read error. This chain joins TRBV7-7 and TRBJ2-3; 12 bases line up with TRBD2. Per the germline V gene, CDR1 is SSHAT and CDR2 is FNYEAQ (reference sequence). This CDR3 has 15 residues. CDR3 in DNA: TGTGCTAGCAGCAGACTAGCGGGGGAGGGAGATACGCAGTATTTT. Translated: CASSRLAGEGDTQYF.

This clonotype was seen only a few times. The genes are TRBV11-2 and TRBJ2-1; 10 bases align to TRBD1. The CDR3 consists of 18 residues. Germline CDR1 is SGHAT and CDR2 is FQNNGV. V shed 4 bases, J shed 6 bases, and the junction held 15 bases outside the gene matches. In DNA, the CDR3 is TGTGCCAGCAGCTCGTACATCCGGCGGGACAGGGGAGGCAATGAGCAGTTCTTC. It specifies CASSSYIRRDRGGNEQFF.

The table lists this clonotype with a few counts. The V gene is TRBV6-1, the J gene TRBJ2-7; tentative D call: TRBD2 (6 bases). CDR1 and CDR2 (germline): MNHNS, SASEGT. V lost 6 bases and J lost 3, with 15 bases in between. CDR3 length: 14 amino acids. The DNA of the CDR3 is TGTGCCAGCAGGACACTAGGCGGGAACTACGAGCAGTACTTC. Protein product: CASRTLGGNYEQYF.

The chain joins TRBV6-1 to TRBJ2-1, with TRBD2 matching over 7 bases. The CDR3 extends over 15 amino acids. The V gene end was trimmed by 7 bases and the J gene end by 0 bases; junction bases not matched to a gene: 6. CDR1 and CDR2 from the germline V gene are MNHNS and SASEGT. CDR3 amino acids: CASTHGGSSYNEQFF. The CDR3 DNA follows: TGTGCCAGCACCCACGGGGGGTCCTCCTACAATGAGCAGTTCTTC.

This clonotype was observed a handful of times. The gene calls are TRBV4-2 and TRBJ1-1, with unresolved D. CDR1 is LGHNA, CDR2 YNFKEQ, per germline. CDR3 length: 19 amino acids. Trimming removed 2 bases at V and 1 base at J, with 23 bases between. CDR3 coding DNA: TGTGCCAGCAGCCAATCCAACCCCTTCCAGGACCCATGGAACACTGAAGCTTTCTTT. Translating gives CASSQSNPFQDPWNTEAFF.

V gene TRBV7-9 combines with J gene TRBJ2-5, with D perhaps given as TRBD1 or TRBD2 (5 bases each). The V gene's germline CDR1 is SEHNR and CDR2 FQNEAQ (reference sequence). The CDR3 has 14 residues. Trimming pared 4 bases from V and 9 bases from J, leaving 18 bases between. The CDR3: CASSSSGTSGAQYF. The CDR3, as DNA: TGTGCCAGCAGCTCTTCAGGGACCTCTGGGGCCCAGTACTTC.

This clonotype was detected only a few times. The J gene is TRBJ1-1, the V gene TRBV30; D uncertain. The length of the CDR3 is 13 residues. V lost 3 bases to trimming and J lost 2 bases, with 10 bases between them. Germline V gene data show CDR1 as GTSNPN and CDR2 as SVGIG (reference sequence). The CDR3 region has the DNA TGTGCCTGGAGCGATACAATAAACACTGAAGCTTTCTTT. It yields the protein CAWSDTINTEAFF.

J is TRBJ2-6 and V is TRBV24-1, with D maybe TRBD2 (6 bases). The CDR3 sequence is 10 residues long. Trimming removed 11 bases at V and 8 bases at J, with 6 bases between. Germline CDR1 and CDR2: KGHDR and SFDVKD. CDR3 in amino acids: CASGTNVLTF. The CDR3 coding sequence is TGTGCCAGCGGGACCAACGTCCTGACTTTC.

This clonotype was detected a few times. The V call is TRBV5-1, the J call TRBJ2-2; 8 bases are a match to TRBD1. Per germline, CDR1 SGHRS and CDR2 YFSETQ. The CDR3 sequence is 16 residues long. The V gene end was trimmed by 2 bases and the J gene end by 0 bases; junction bases not matched to a gene: 3. CDR3 nucleotide sequence: TGCGCCAGCAGCTTACAGGGGGTCGCGAACACCGGGGAGCTGTTTTTT. Protein sequence: CASSLQGVANTGELFF.

V gene TRBV4-3 combines with J gene TRBJ2-7; 11 bases agree with TRBD2. CDR3 size: 16 residues. Trimming removed 1 base from V and 1 base from J; junction bases left unmatched: 3. Germline CDR1 and CDR2: LGHNA and YSLEER. The CDR3 DNA reads as TGCGCCAGCAGCCAAGTGGGGACTAGCGGTTCCTACGAGCAGTACTTC. The encoded protein is CASSQVGTSGSYEQYF.

V usage is TRBV7-8 and J usage is TRBJ2-6, with 7 bases lining up with TRBD1. Trimming cost V 1 base and J 2 bases; bases outside gene matches: 8. CDR1 is SGHVS and CDR2 is FQNEAQ in the germline V gene. CDR3 size: 18 residues. This CDR3 reads CASSLVLGTGAGANVLTF. The CDR3 coding sequence is TGTGCCAGCAGCTTAGTTCTGGGAACAGGGGCTGGGGCCAACGTCCTGACTTTC.

The table lists this clonotype with a few counts. This chain connects TRBV10-3 to TRBJ2-1; 8 bases line up with TRBD2. The germline V gene encodes CDR1 ENHRY and CDR2 SYGVKD. J was trimmed by 3 bases and V by 7 bases; bases with no gene match: 8. The CDR3 is 15 amino acids. The CDR3 region has the DNA TGTGCCATCACCCCTATAGCGGGAAGCTACAATGAGCAGTTCTTC. The encoded protein is CAITPIAGSYNEQFF.

This clonotype was observed a handful of times. The chain employs TRBV11-2 and TRBJ2-1; no clear D gene. Germline CDR1 and CDR2: SGHAT and FQNNGV. The V end lost 2 bases, the J end lost 1 base, and 12 bases lay between the germline ends. The CDR3 runs 16 residues. CDR3 loop: CASSLLAAGSYNEQFF. The CDR3 nucleotides are TGTGCCAGCAGCTTACTGGCAGCTGGTTCCTACAATGAGCAGTTCTTC.

This chain connects TRBV7-2 to TRBJ2-7, with 9 bases identical to TRBD1. Germline CDR1 reads SGHTA; CDR2 reads FQGNSA. After removal of 5 bases from V and 3 bases from J, the junction contained 8 bases not matched to a gene. The CDR3 runs 15 residues. CDR3 nucleotides: TGTGCCAGCAGCGAAACAGGGGGCGCCCTCTACGAGCAGTACTTC. The encoded protein is CASSETGGALYEQYF.

There are many counts of this clonotype. The rearrangement links TRBV5-1 to TRBJ1-2; 9 bases match TRBD1. The ends lost 3 bases at V and 3 bases at J; junction bases unmatched: 3. The CDR3 runs to 14 residues. In germline, CDR1 is SGHRS, CDR2 YFSETQ. CDR3 in DNA: TGCGCCAGCAGCTCCGGGACAGGGTACTATGGCTACACCTTC. This encodes CASSSGTGYYGYTF.

The J gene is TRBJ2-5, the V gene TRBV10-3; TRBD2 is a possible D gene (6 bases). V shed 6 bases and J shed 4 bases, with 18 bases lying between them. This CDR3 is built from 15 residues. Per the germline V gene, CDR1 is ENHRY and CDR2 is SYGVKD. The CDR3 sequence: CAIRIAASYIETQYF. The CDR3 nucleotides are TGTGCCATCAGGATAGCGGCTTCTTATATAGAGACCCAGTACTTC.

This clonotype appeared a few times. The chain couples TRBV4-3 to TRBJ2-2; D could derive from TRBD1 or TRBD2 (6 bases each). CDR1 is LGHNA, CDR2 YSLEER, per germline. This CDR3 has 18 residues. Trimming took off 0 bases at V and 2 bases at J, with 16 bases between the two ends. CDR3 amino acids: CASSQDWGLALNTGELFF. The CDR3 DNA follows: TGCGCCAGCAGCCAAGATTGGGGGCTAGCGCTCAACACCGGGGAGCTGTTTTTT.

The chain combines TRBV6-1 with TRBJ1-5; no clear D gene. The CDR3 is made up of 11 amino acids. V lost 1 base and J 8 bases, leaving 3 bases between the germline ends. Per germline, CDR1 MNHNS and CDR2 SASEGT. This CDR3 reads CASSEEKPQHF. CDR3 nucleotide sequence: TGTGCCAGCAGTGAAGAAAAGCCCCAGCATTTT.

This clonotype was found a few times. This chain connects TRBV3-1 to TRBJ1-2, with D perhaps matching TRBD1 (6 bases). With 3 bases removed from V and 2 bases from J, the gap between germline ends came to 10 bases. Germline CDR1 and CDR2: LGHDT and YNNKEL (reference sequence). The CDR3 length is 14 residues. For the CDR3, the DNA is TGTGCCAGCAGCCAGCGCAGGGGAAACTATGGCTACACCTTC. Residues: CASSQRRGNYGYTF.

At least ten counts were recorded for this clonotype. The chain employs TRBV24-1 and TRBJ2-1, with 8 bases aligning to TRBD2. Germline loops: CDR1 KGHDR, CDR2 SFDVKD. This CDR3 has 19 residues. V lost 5 bases to trimming and J lost 0 bases; unmatched junction nucleotides: 14. DNA for the CDR3: TGTGCCACCAGTGCCAACCACCAACTAGCGGCGAGCTCCTACAATGAGCAGTTCTTC. Translation gives CATSANHQLAASSYNEQFF.

The genes are TRBV12-3 or TRBV12-4 and TRBJ2-1; 8 bases line up with TRBD1. The CDR3 loop spans 16 amino acids. V trimming: 5 bases; J trimming: 0 bases; junction bases outside the gene matches: 6. The CDR3, as DNA: TGTGCCAGCAGTCCCACAGGGGGGAGCTCCTACAATGAGCAGTTCTTC. It is translated as CASSPTGGSSYNEQFF.

The chain recombines TRBV27 with TRBJ2-2; D is undetermined. Germline V CDR1 and CDR2: MNHEY, SMNVEV (reference sequence). The CDR3 is made up of 15 amino acids. Trimming cost V 5 bases and J 5 bases, with 15 bases left between them. The CDR3 DNA reads TGTGCCAGCAGTCTTGACACCTGGATGACCGGGGAGCTGTTTTTT. Protein product: CASSLDTWMTGELFF.

This chain uses TRBV21-1 with TRBJ2-1. TRBV21-1 is a documented pseudogene. The CDR3 runs 15 residues. The CDR3, as DNA: TGTGCCAGCAGCAAAGCTAGTTACGCCGACTTTGAGCAGTTCTTC. Encoded protein: CASSKASYADFEQFF.

This rearrangement joins TRBV10-3 to TRBJ1-1, with 8 bases lining up with TRBD1. The CDR3 contains 13 residues. The germline V gene has CDR1 ENHRY and CDR2 SYGVKD. The V and J ends lost 6 bases and 3 bases, in that order; junction bases with no gene match: 3. The CDR3 coding sequence is TGTGCCATCAGAGAGGACAGGGACACTGAAGCTTTCTTT. As protein: CAIREDRDTEAFF.

The CDR3 region is CASSQDWAGEQYF. CDR3 nucleotide sequence: TGCGCCAGCAGCCAAGATTGGGCAGGGGAGCAGTACTTC. The chain links TRBV4-3 to TRBJ2-7; D is possibly TRBD1 (5 bases). V shed 0 bases and J shed 7 bases, with 10 bases lying between them. Germline CDR1 reads LGHNA; CDR2 reads YSLEER. This CDR3 has 13 amino acids.

This clonotype was seen only a few times. This chain links TRBV4-3 with TRBJ1-1; D gene unclear. The germline V and J ends were trimmed by 0 bases and 4 bases, with 9 bases remaining between them. Germline V gene sequence: CDR1 LGHNA, CDR2 YSLEER. The CDR3 is 14 residues long. The CDR3 reads CASSQDSRFTEAFF. CDR3 sequence (DNA): TGCGCCAGCAGCCAAGATTCCCGTTTCACTGAAGCTTTCTTT.